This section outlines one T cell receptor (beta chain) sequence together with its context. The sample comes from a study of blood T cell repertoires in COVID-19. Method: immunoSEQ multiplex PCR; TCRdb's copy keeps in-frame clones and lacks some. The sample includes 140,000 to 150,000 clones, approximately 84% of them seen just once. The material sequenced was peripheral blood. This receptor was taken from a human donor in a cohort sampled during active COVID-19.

CDR3 residues: CASSPTGHGTEAFF. CDR3 nucleotide sequence: TGTGCCAGCAGCCCGACAGGGCACGGCACTGAAGCTTTCTTT. The chain couples TRBV3-1 (or the pseudogene TRBV3-2) to TRBJ1-1, with 7 bases identical to TRBD1. The germline V gene has CDR1 LGHDT and CDR2 YNNKEL (reference sequence). The CDR3 is 14 amino acids. V shed 4 bases, J shed 4 bases, and the junction held 6 bases outside the gene matches.